The 29 T cell receptor beta chains in this list originate from one sample, sequenced in a study of cytomegalovirus exposure and HLA in healthy donors. Amplification used 60 Vbeta primers and 13 Jbeta primers. Some clones are missing from TCRdb's copy, which holds only in-frame ones; the method was immunoSEQ multiplex PCR. The table lists around 100,000 clones, roughly three quarters of them singletons. The sequencing input was PBMCs. These receptors were collected from a woman aged 55-69 years in good health and CMV-seropositive.

The gene calls are TRBV27 and TRBJ2-1; D gene ambiguous. Trimming shortened V by 0 bases and J by 16 bases, and 16 bases separated the two germline ends. This CDR3 region has 13 residues. In germline, CDR1 is MNHEY, CDR2 SMNVEV (reference sequence). The chain's CDR3 is CASSLSIPRVIFF. In DNA, the CDR3 is TGTGCCAGCAGTTTATCGATCCCGCGAGTCATTTTCTTC.

As for this clone: In the same sample, other DNA sequences code for this CDR3. V usage is TRBV5-1 and J usage is TRBJ1-1, with D unclear. CDR1 and CDR2 from the germline V gene are SGHRS and YFSETQ. This CDR3 contains 13 residues. V dropped 0 bases and J dropped 5 bases, with 8 bases sitting between them. CDR3 region: CASSLDGGTEAFF. The CDR3 DNA sequence: TGCGCCAGCAGCTTGGACGGCGGAACTGAAGCTTTCTTT.

In its sample, this clone was seen once. The chain employs TRBV5-1 and TRBJ2-5, with a possible D match to TRBD2 (6 bases). The CDR3 has 15 residues. Between the trimmed V and J ends, which lost 0 bases and 5 bases, there was a span of 14 bases. Germline values: CDR1 SGHRS, CDR2 YFSETQ. DNA for the CDR3: TGCGCCAGCAGCTTGGCCGGGGCAGGGAGGGAGACCCAGTACTTC. Protein sequence: CASSLAGAGRETQYF.

This rearrangement joins TRBV6-4 to TRBJ2-1; possible D gene TRBD2, 6 bases. Between the trimmed V and J ends, which lost 8 bases and 0 bases, there was a span of 11 bases. The CDR3 loop spans 14 amino acids. Looked up from germline, CDR1 is MRHNA and CDR2 is SNTAGT. The DNA of the CDR3 is TGTGCCAGCGCCAGGGAGGACTCCTACAATGAGCAGTTCTTC. It codes for CASAREDSYNEQFF.

There are a few counts of this clone. The V gene is TRBV6-1, the J gene TRBJ1-1; D perhaps matches TRBD1 (5 bases). Trimming stripped 3 bases from V and 5 bases from J, with 10 bases between. The CDR3 totals 13 residues. The germline CDR1 and CDR2 sequences are MNHNS and SASEGT. The CDR3 sequence: CASSEGEGTEAFF. In DNA, the CDR3 is TGTGCCAGCAGTGAGGGGGAGGGAACTGAAGCTTTCTTT.

This clone has more than one count but fewer than ten. The rearrangement links TRBV7-3 to TRBJ1-1; possible D gene TRBD1, 5 bases. This CDR3 is 14 amino acids long. Trimming cost V 4 bases and J 3 bases, with 12 bases left between them. Germline V gene sequence: CDR1 SGHTA, CDR2 FQGTGA. DNA for the CDR3: TGTGCCAGCAGCTCAAAGGGGAGGGACACTGAAGCTTTCTTT. Encoded protein: CASSSKGRDTEAFF. The full variable domain, with the rest looked up from reference TRBV7-3 and TRBJ1-1, is GAGVSQTPSNKVTEKGKYVELRCDPISGHTALYWYRQSLGQGPEFLIYFQGTGAADDSGLPNDRFFAVRPEGSVSTLKIQRTERGDSAVYLCASSSKGRDTEAFFGQGTRLTVV.

About this clone itself: A read error may account for a junction end that differs from germline. This sequence joins TRBV6-1 and TRBJ1-1, with D uncertain. CDR1 is MNHNS, CDR2 SASEGT, per germline. The CDR3 contains 13 residues. The CDR3, as DNA: TGTGCCAGCACTGAATTCTTGAACACTGAAGCTTTCTTT. Translation gives CASTEFLNTEAFF.

The chain has TRBV29-1 and TRBJ2-7, with D uncertain. From germline, CDR1 is SQVTM and CDR2 ANQGSEA. The CDR3 length is 14 residues. Deletions cut 0 bases from V and 2 bases from J, with 11 bases between. CDR3 residues: CSVEESGPPYEQYF. As DNA, the CDR3 is TGCAGCGTTGAAGAGTCCGGTCCTCCCTACGAGCAGTACTTC.

The genes are TRBV7-9 and TRBJ2-1; D is unclear. CDR1 is SEHNR, CDR2 FQNEAQ, per germline (reference sequence). With 2 bases removed from V and 9 bases from J, the gap between germline ends came to 17 bases. The CDR3 extends over 15 amino acids. The CDR3 coding sequence is TGTGCCAGCAGCTTAAGCTCTAGAAGGTCGGCTGAGCAGTTCTTC. This translates into CASSLSSRRSAEQFF.

The chain has TRBV30 and TRBJ2-3; 7 positions agree with TRBD2. V shed 4 bases, J shed 1 base, and the junction held 8 bases outside the gene matches. This CDR3 region has 15 residues. Germline CDR1 reads GTSNPN; CDR2 reads SVGIG (reference sequence). Here the CDR3 DNA reads TGTGCCTGGACCCCACTAGCGTCACGCACAGATACGCAGTATTTT. Protein product: CAWTPLASRTDTQYF. The whole variable domain, remainder taken from reference TRBV30 and TRBJ2-3, is SQTIHQWPATLVQPVGSPLSLECTVEGTSNPNLYWYRQAAGRGLQLLFYSVGIGQISSEVPQNLSASRPQDRQFILSSKKLLLSDSGFYLCAWTPLASRTDTQYFGPGTRLTVL.

The V gene is TRBV11-2, the J gene TRBJ1-3; D unclear. CDR3 length equals 13 residues. The V end was cut by 5 bases, the J end by 4 bases, with 9 bases between. Per the germline V gene, CDR1 is SGHAT and CDR2 is FQNNGV. The CDR3 spells CASSPAGGNTIYF. CDR3 DNA: TGTGCCAGCAGCCCGGCGGGGGGAAACACCATATATTTT.

The chain links TRBV6-4 to TRBJ2-3, with TRBD1 identical over 10 bases. The CDR3 contains 15 residues. J gave up 4 bases and V 3 bases, and 4 bases lay outside the gene matches. The germline CDR1 and CDR2 sequences are MRHNA and SNTAGT. CDR3 residues: CASSEGQGSADTQYF. The CDR3 DNA reads as TGTGCCAGCAGTGAGGGACAGGGGAGCGCAGATACGCAGTATTTT.

This chain uses TRBV5-1 with TRBJ2-5, with 8 bases fitting TRBD2. The CDR3 consists of 15 residues. Germline V gene lookup returns CDR1 SGHRS and CDR2 YFSETQ. V lost 0 bases and J lost 5; bases outside the gene matches: 6. DNA for the CDR3: TGCGCCAGCAGCTTGGATCCGGGAGGGTGGGAGACCCAGTACTTC. Amino acid sequence: CASSLDPGGWETQYF.

This clone was picked up one time. The CDR3 loop is CASSLGRVQISPNEQFF. The CDR3 DNA sequence: TGTGCCAGCAGCTTGGGGAGGGTGCAAATCAGCCCCAATGAGCAGTTCTTC. This rearrangement joins TRBV5-5 to TRBJ2-1; a possible D gene is TRBD2 (6 bases). The CDR3 is 17 residues long. V was pared by 0 bases and J by 6 bases, with 19 bases between. Germline assignment: CDR1 SGHKS and CDR2 YYEKEE (reference sequence).

The chain employs TRBV4-1 and TRBJ2-7; possibly TRBD1 for D (5 bases). Germline V gene sequence: CDR1 MGHRA, CDR2 YSYEKL. V lost 0 bases and J 4 bases, leaving 13 bases between the germline ends. The CDR3 covers 15 residues. CDR3: CASSQEESGFYEQYF. The DNA of the CDR3 is TGCGCCAGCAGCCAAGAGGAGTCAGGGTTTTACGAGCAGTACTTC.

This chain links TRBV7-9 with TRBJ2-3; perhaps TRBD2 as D (6 bases). Trimming took 5 bases from V and 5 from J, leaving 14 bases between them. This CDR3 region has 14 residues. Germline lookup yields CDR1 SEHNR and CDR2 FQNEAQ (reference sequence). CDR3 region: CASSRWGDEDTQYF. CDR3 bases: TGTGCCAGCAGCCGCTGGGGGGACGAAGATACGCAGTATTTT.

The chain has TRBV9 and TRBJ2-1, with 7 nucleotides matching TRBD2. CDR1 is SGDLS, CDR2 YYNGEE, per germline. The CDR3 is 16 amino acids. The ends lost 4 bases at V and 1 base at J; junction bases unmatched: 8. CDR3 bases: TGTGCCAGCAGCTCCACAGCGGGAACGTCCTACAATGAGCAGTTCTTC. This sequence encodes CASSSTAGTSYNEQFF.

The chain has TRBV6-5 and TRBJ1-5, with no clear D. Germline CDR1 is MNHEY and CDR2 is SVGAGI. V was shortened by 4 bases and J by 0 bases, with 7 bases between the two germline ends. CDR3 size: 14 residues. The CDR3 reads CASSSTYSNQPQHF. CDR3 DNA: TGTGCCAGCAGTTCTACCTATAGCAATCAGCCCCAGCATTTT.

V is TRBV9 and J is TRBJ2-5; D is ambiguous. The V end lost 1 base, the J end lost 2 bases, and 6 bases lay between the germline ends. CDR3 length equals 13 residues. CDR1 and CDR2 (germline): SGDLS, YYNGEE. As DNA, the CDR3 is TGTGCCAGCAGCGTATCGGGTCAAGAGACCCAGTACTTC. It yields the protein CASSVSGQETQYF. The full variable domain, in which reference TRBV9 and TRBJ2-5 provide the parts outside the CDR3, is DSGVTQTPKHLITATGQRVTLRCSPRSGDLSVYWYQQSLDQGLQFLIQYYNGEERAKGNILERFSAQQFPDLHSELNLSSLELGDSALYFCASSVSGQETQYFGPGTRLLVL.

J is TRBJ2-4 and V is TRBV14, with 8 bases aligning to TRBD1. The CDR3 covers 16 residues. V shed 3 bases, J shed 6 bases, and the junction held 10 bases outside the gene matches. The germline V gene encodes CDR1 SGHDN and CDR2 FVKESK. CDR3 in DNA: TGTGCCAGCAGCCAGGCAGGACAGGGAACCCTAAACATTCAGTACTTC. Amino acid sequence: CASSQAGQGTLNIQYF.

CDR3 nucleotides: TGCAGCGTCTTGGGAGGCTACGAGCAGTACTTC. Translation: CSVLGGYEQYF. The gene calls are TRBV29-1 and TRBJ2-7; the D gene is possibly TRBD2 (6 bases). The ends were cut back, 6 bases at V and 3 bases at J, with 9 bases in the middle. This CDR3 region has 11 residues. The germline V gene has CDR1 SQVTM and CDR2 ANQGSEA.

The rearrangement links TRBV6-1 to TRBJ1-3; D unclear. Germline V gene lookup returns CDR1 MNHNS and CDR2 SASEGT. Deletions cut 7 bases from V and 2 bases from J, with 15 bases between. This CDR3 has 15 residues. The CDR3 bases are TGTGCCAGCACCCAAGTCTGGGGAGCTGGAAACACCATATATTTT. The encoded protein is CASTQVWGAGNTIYF.

This clone was detected once. The rearrangement uses TRBV5-4 and TRBJ2-1, with D perhaps TRBD2 (7 bases). The CDR3 consists of 15 residues. Trimming cost V 6 bases and J 4 bases, with 17 bases left between them. Per germline, CDR1 SGHNT and CDR2 YYREEE (reference sequence). The CDR3 DNA follows: TGTGCCAGCACCGGGATGAGGGGGGGGTACAATGAGCAGTTCTTC. It yields the protein CASTGMRGGYNEQFF.

V usage is TRBV29-1 and J usage is TRBJ2-5, with TRBD2 matching 14 bases. Germline trimming cut 5 bases from V and 5 bases from J; bases unmatched to any gene: 1. Germline V CDR1 and CDR2: SQVTM, ANQGSEA. The CDR3 totals 13 residues. CDR3 DNA: TGCAGCGTTCGACTAGCGGGAGGGGAGACCCAGTACTTC. Translation gives CSVRLAGGETQYF. Full variable domain (remainder filled in from reference TRBV29-1 and TRBJ2-5): SAVISQKPSRDICQRGTSLTIQCQVDSQVTMMFWYRQQPGQSLTLIATANQGSEATYESGFVIDKFPISRPNLTFSTLTVSNMSPEDSSIYLCSVRLAGGETQYFGPGTRLLVL.

This chain links TRBV4-2 with TRBJ2-1; no firm D call. V dropped 0 bases and J dropped 2 bases, with 14 bases sitting between them. Germline CDR1 and CDR2: LGHNA and YNFKEQ. This CDR3 comprises 17 residues. CDR3 bases: TGTGCCAGCAGCCAAGATCTCTCAGGCTTCACCTACAATGAGCAGTTCTTC. Amino acids: CASSQDLSGFTYNEQFF.

The chain combines TRBV7-9 with TRBJ1-3, with D tentatively TRBD1 (6 bases). The germline CDR1 and CDR2 sequences are SEHNR and FQNEAQ (reference sequence). The CDR3 spans 16 residues. V was trimmed by 3 bases and J by 3 bases, leaving 15 bases between them. This chain's CDR3 is CASSFQTGSFGNTIYF. DNA of the CDR3: TGTGCCAGCAGCTTTCAGACAGGCTCCTTTGGAAACACCATATATTTT.

This clone has a handful of counts. This chain joins TRBV4-1 and TRBJ2-7, with TRBD1 matching over 9 bases. The CDR3 is 14 residues long. Germline V CDR1 and CDR2: MGHRA, YSYEKL. The junction had 4 bases not matched to a gene; V was cut back by 3 bases and J by 4 bases. The CDR3 nucleotides are TGCGCCAGCAGCCACAACAGGGGGCAGTACGAGCAGTACTTC. Its translation is CASSHNRGQYEQYF.

The V call is TRBV18, the J call TRBJ1-5; D unclear. CDR1 KGHSH and CDR2 LQKENI come from the germline V gene. The CDR3 has 16 residues. Trimming pared 6 bases from V and 8 bases from J, leaving 23 bases between. DNA of the CDR3: TGTGCCAGCTCGGACTCACACGGAAGAGGGCCAAAGCCCCAGCATTTT. It yields the protein CASSDSHGRGPKPQHF.

This chain links TRBV6-4 with TRBJ1-4; D may be TRBD1 (6 bases). CDR1 and CDR2 (germline): MRHNA, SNTAGT. This CDR3 is built from 15 residues. The V gene lost 0 bases and the J gene lost 8 bases, with 13 bases spanning the gap. The CDR3 nucleotides are TGTGCCAGCAGTGACTCGGGGGGGCCGGGGGAAAAACTGTTTTTT. This encodes CASSDSGGPGEKLFF.